These 26 T cell receptor beta chains originate from one sample sequenced in a study of T cells expressing NK-cell markers. TCRdb reworked the 5' RACE reads into one entry per CDR3 protein, no DNA. This sample contains 500,000 or so distinct CDR3 sequences. Sequenced material: blood T cells: a sorted CD56 or NKG2C T cell subset, CD4+ or CD8+ T cells, or bulk PBMC T cells (not recorded which). The source is a man aged 18 to 30 in good health.

The chain combines TRBV6-5 with TRBJ2-2; no DNA is available, so the TRBD1 call from TCRdb remains unchecked. The CDR3 sequence is 17 residues long. Germline-derived CDR1 and CDR2 are MNHEY and SVGAGI. CDR3 region: CASSYSVSGGRTGELFF.

V is TRBV3-1 and J is TRBJ2-1; the D gene TCRdb calls, TRBD2, cannot be checked with no DNA. The CDR3 runs to 15 residues. Germline CDR1 reads LGHDT; CDR2 reads YNNKEL (reference sequence). The CDR3: CASSQASRGNNEQFF.

The V call is TRBV7-2, the J call TRBJ2-7; TCRdb selects TRBD1, and the lack of DNA leaves this call unchecked. The CDR3 is 15 amino acids. Looked up from germline, CDR1 is SGHTA and CDR2 is FQGNSA. CDR3 in amino acids: CASSPWTGVVYEQYF.

This chain uses TRBV6-2 or TRBV6-3 with TRBJ2-1; without DNA, the TCRdb call of TRBD2 cannot be checked. Germline V gene lookup returns CDR1 MNHEY and CDR2 SVGEGT. This CDR3 has 16 amino acids. CDR3 amino acids: CASSQPGVGGWDEQFF.

The chain's CDR3 is CATSDTDSLISGTSYNEQFF. This chain links TRBV24-1 with TRBJ2-1; absent DNA, TCRdb's TRBD1 call cannot be checked. The CDR3 loop spans 20 amino acids. CDR1 and CDR2 from the germline V gene are KGHDR and SFDVKD.

This rearrangement joins TRBV5-1 to TRBJ2-3; TCRdb outputs TRBD1, but without DNA this stays unchecked. In germline, CDR1 is SGHRS, CDR2 YFSETQ. The CDR3 contains 18 residues. The CDR3 region is CASSLDRIGRGRTNTQYF.

This chain links TRBV29-1 with TRBJ2-5; as DNA is missing, the TRBD2 call by TCRdb cannot be tested. Germline CDR1 and CDR2: SQVTM and ANQGSEA. CDR3 length: 11 residues. CDR3 residues: CSGRRQETQYF. The variable domain in full, with the rest retrieved from reference TRBV29-1 and TRBJ2-5, is SAVISQKPSRDICQRGTSLTIQCQVDSQVTMMFWYRQQPGQSLTLIATANQGSEATYESGFVIDKFPISRPNLTFSTLTVSNMSPEDSSIYLCSGRRQETQYFGPGTRLLVL.

V and J are TRBV7-3 and TRBJ2-2; lacking DNA, the TRBD1 call made by TCRdb goes unchecked. The CDR3 totals 15 residues. Germline assignment: CDR1 SGHTA and CDR2 FQGTGA. CDR3 sequence: CASSSGAVVPGELFF.

This chain uses TRBV7-4 with TRBJ2-5; TCRdb's D call, TRBD2, is unchecked because there is no DNA. CDR3 length: 17 amino acids. CDR1 and CDR2 from the germline V gene are SGHVT and SQSDAQ. CDR3 amino acids: CASSLIRWEGHQETQYF.

CDR3 amino acids: CASSVGREPDEQFF. The chain combines TRBV9 with TRBJ2-1; TCRdb outputs TRBD2, but without DNA this stays unchecked. Germline V gives CDR1 SGDLS, CDR2 YYNGEE. CDR3 length: 14 residues.

CDR3 in amino acids: CASSFGGLTDTQYF. The gene calls are TRBV12-3 or TRBV12-4 and TRBJ2-3; the TCRdb call, TRBD2, lacks DNA for checking. The CDR3 is made up of 14 amino acids.

The J gene is TRBJ2-1, the V gene TRBV28. The CDR3 extends over 14 amino acids. Germline lookup yields CDR1 MDHEN and CDR2 SYDVKM. Here the CDR3 reads CASSPSNRPNEQFF.

This chain joins TRBV28 and TRBJ1-5. This CDR3 is 12 amino acids long. Germline CDR1 and CDR2: MDHEN and SYDVKM. This chain's CDR3 is CASSLPNQPQHF.

V usage is TRBV15 and J usage is TRBJ1-1. Germline V lookup: CDR1 LNHNV, CDR2 YYDKDF (reference sequence). This CDR3 comprises 13 residues. The CDR3 region is CATSRDRSTEAFF. Full variable domain (missing parts from reference TRBV15 and TRBJ1-1): DAMVIQNPRYQVTQFGKPVTLSCSQTLNHNVMYWYQQKSSQAPKLLFHYYDKDFNNEADTPDNFQSRRPNTSFCFLDIRSPGLGDTAMYLCATSRDRSTEAFFGQGTRLTVV.

V is TRBV5-1 and J is TRBJ2-1. This CDR3 is 14 amino acids long. Germline V lookup: CDR1 SGHRS, CDR2 YFSETQ. CDR3: CASSFYEAYNEQFF.

V gene TRBV27 combines with J gene TRBJ2-1. Per germline, CDR1 MNHEY and CDR2 SMNVEV (reference sequence). The CDR3 length is 13 residues. CDR3: CASRTYGDSEQFF.

The chain carries TRBV12-3 or TRBV12-4 and TRBJ1-5. This CDR3 spans 15 amino acids. CDR3 sequence reads: CASSLAAGRNQPQHF.

The chain joins TRBV5-1 to TRBJ2-1; TCRdb's D gene call, TRBD2, goes unchecked for lack of DNA. Germline V gene sequence: CDR1 SGHRS, CDR2 YFSETQ. This CDR3 has 18 amino acids. The chain's CDR3 is CASSLHSRASDPYNEQFF. The complete variable domain, with remaining parts taken from reference TRBV5-1 and TRBJ2-1, reads KAGVTQTPRYLIKTRGQQVTLSCSPISGHRSVSWYQQTPGQGLQFLFEYFSETQRNKGNFPGRFSGRQFSNSRSEMNVSTLELGDSALYLCASSLHSRASDPYNEQFFGPGTRLTVL.

The rearrangement uses TRBV5-1 and TRBJ2-3. Germline V gene lookup returns CDR1 SGHRS and CDR2 YFSETQ. This CDR3 spans 15 amino acids. This chain's CDR3 is CASSLDRRNTDTQYF.

The chain joins TRBV9 to TRBJ1-2; TCRdb indicates TRBD1, and absent DNA this call remains unverified. The CDR3 length is 14 residues. Germline V lookup: CDR1 SGDLS, CDR2 YYNGEE. The CDR3 here is CASSPRTDYYGYTF.

This rearrangement joins TRBV12-3 or TRBV12-4 to TRBJ2-2; TCRdb indicates TRBD1, and absent DNA this call remains unverified. This CDR3 is 15 amino acids long. CDR3 loop: CASRPGQGVPGELFF.

J is TRBJ1-1 and V is TRBV12-5; TCRdb selects TRBD1, and the lack of DNA leaves this call unchecked. Germline loops: CDR1 LGHNT, CDR2 FRNRAP. The CDR3 is made up of 15 amino acids. The chain's CDR3 is CASGLDRVADTEAFF. Looking up the rest from reference TRBV12-5 and TRBJ1-1 gives the full variable domain: DARVTQTPRHKVTEMGQEVTMRCQPILGHNTVFWYRQTMMQGLELLAYFRNRAPLDDSGMPKDRFSAEMPDATLATLKIQPSEPRDSAVYFCASGLDRVADTEAFFGQGTRLTVV.

V gene TRBV20-1 combines with J gene TRBJ1-6. Germline V gene lookup returns CDR1 DFQATT and CDR2 SNEGSKA (reference sequence). This CDR3 contains 17 residues. The chain's CDR3 is CSARDPSGATHNSPLHF.

V is TRBV11-2 and J is TRBJ2-1; the D call of TRBD2 rests on TCRdb alone, since no DNA is present to check it. The CDR3 loop spans 14 amino acids. From germline, CDR1 is SGHAT and CDR2 FQNNGV. CDR3 region: CASSSSTSGNEQFF.

This rearrangement joins TRBV27 to TRBJ2-2. The CDR3 contains 13 residues. Per the germline V gene, CDR1 is MNHEY and CDR2 is SMNVEV (reference sequence). The CDR3 loop reads CASSAMRTGELFF.

This chain uses TRBV29-1 with TRBJ2-3; lacking DNA, the TRBD2 call made by TCRdb goes unchecked. The CDR3 extends over 17 amino acids. In germline, CDR1 is SQVTM, CDR2 ANQGSEA. The CDR3 spells CSVPFPWSTSGTDTQYF.